This paragraph covers one T cell receptor beta chain sequence. The method was immunoSEQ multiplex PCR; TCRdb's version includes in-frame clones alone and lacks a portion of them. The repertoire holds about 120,000 clones, less than 95% seen once, with around 4.5% in the top ten. This sample was taken from a study of T cell responses to AZD1222 COVID-19 vaccine. This receptor was identified in an adult in good health. The sequencing used peripheral blood, collected on day 0 of MenACWY control vaccination.

CDR3 DNA: TGTGCCAGCAGCTTGTTTAGTAATTCACCCCTCCACTTT. Its protein product is CASSLFSNSPLHF. The genes are TRBV7-8 and TRBJ1-6; no clear D gene. The CDR3 runs 13 residues. The V and J ends lost 3 bases and 6 bases respectively, with 6 bases between them. The germline V gene encodes CDR1 SGHVS and CDR2 FQNEAQ. Combining the CDR3 with reference TRBV7-8 and TRBJ1-6 gives the whole variable domain GAGVSQSPRYKVAKRGQDVALRCDPISGHVSLFWYQQALGQGPEFLTYFQNEAQLDKSGLPSDRFFAERPEGSVSTLKIQRTQQEDSAVYLCASSLFSNSPLHFGNGTRLTVT.